The T cell receptor beta chain described here comes from a study of identical twins. General study findings and limits: Among monozygotic twins, out-of-frame TCR alpha sharing exceeded what models predicted.

In this sample, this clonotype turned up a few times. Its antigen remains unidentified. V lost 5 bases to trimming and J lost 0 bases; unmatched junction nucleotides: 8. The CDR3 contains 16 residues. From germline, CDR1 is SGHTA and CDR2 FQGTGA. TCRdb reanalysed the 5' RACE reads using MiXCR and keeps one entry per CDR3 protein. The sample includes 240,000 or so distinct CDR3 sequences, around 6.6% of them seen just once. This sample also belongs to another study, concerning yellow fever vaccine responses in identical twins.

J is TRBJ2-3 and V is TRBV7-3; 7 bases are a match to TRBD2. The sequencing sample was made of memory (CD45RO+) T cells sorted from blood. The clonotype comes from a woman aged 18-29 years in good health. The CDR3 is CASSLLAETSTDTQYF. CDR3 DNA: TGTGCCAGCAGCCTTCTAGCGGAGACTAGCACAGATACGCAGTATTTT.